Each of the 12 T cell receptor beta chains below was sequenced from the same sample in a study of blood T cell repertoires in COVID-19. Sequencing used immunoSEQ multiplex PCR; TCRdb keeps in-frame clones, though not all of them. The sample yields about 290,000 clones, roughly 90% seen once. The material sequenced was PBMCs or T cells enriched from blood (not recorded which). These receptors originate from a woman aged 40 to 50 who had recovered from COVID-19.

This chain connects TRBV6-4 to TRBJ2-1, with 10 positions matching TRBD2. Germline CDR1 MRHNA, CDR2 SNTAGT. V lost 0 bases, J lost 8 bases, and 7 bases stayed unmatched. The CDR3 length is 16 residues. The CDR3 loop is CASSDSGLAGEYEQFF. DNA for the CDR3: TGTGCCAGCAGTGACTCGGGGCTAGCGGGGGAGTATGAGCAGTTCTTC.

The genes are TRBV19 and TRBJ1-1; TRBD1 might be the D (5 bases). Germline loops: CDR1 LNHDA, CDR2 SQIVND (reference sequence). This CDR3 has 16 amino acids. Trimming removed 8 bases at V and 1 base at J, with 20 bases between. CDR3 sequence (DNA): TGTGCCAGTTCGAAGGTGTTTGGGGCAGGGAACACTGAAGCTTTCTTT. This codes for CASSKVFGAGNTEAFF.

The rearrangement links TRBV6-5 to TRBJ2-5; D ambiguous. CDR1 and CDR2 from the germline V gene are MNHEY and SVGAGI. The CDR3 is 12 residues long. V lost 4 bases to trimming and J lost 4 bases, with 7 bases between them. The CDR3 protein is CASSSTSETQYF. DNA for the CDR3: TGTGCCAGCAGTTCGACTTCAGAGACCCAGTACTTC.

V usage is TRBV30 and J usage is TRBJ1-6; D gene ambiguous. CDR3 length equals 14 residues. V lost 0 bases, J lost 8 bases, and 11 bases lay in between. Germline V CDR1 and CDR2: GTSNPN, SVGIG (reference sequence). CDR3 region: CAWSVGIAYSPLHF. CDR3 nucleotides: TGTGCCTGGAGTGTAGGCATAGCCTATTCACCCCTCCACTTT.

The chain recombines TRBV9 with TRBJ2-2; TRBD2 aligns across 8 bases. V gave up 3 bases and J gave up 3 bases; unmatched junction bases: 10. The CDR3 sequence is 17 residues long. The germline CDR1 and CDR2 sequences are SGDLS and YYNGEE. DNA for the CDR3: TGTGCCAGCAGCGGGCACCGGGGGGGCGCGCACACCGGGGAGCTGTTTTTT. This translates into CASSGHRGGAHTGELFF.

The chain recombines TRBV12-3 or TRBV12-4 with TRBJ2-5, with TRBD2 identical over 9 bases. V lost 5 bases, J lost 7 bases, and 2 bases stayed unmatched. This CDR3 region has 12 residues. The CDR3 DNA sequence: TGTGCCAGCAGTCCGGGACTAGCGACCCAGTACTTC. Protein product: CASSPGLATQYF.

The gene calls are TRBV20-1 and TRBJ2-2; 8 nucleotides match TRBD1. V trimming: 3 bases; J trimming: 1 base; junction bases outside the gene matches: 4. The V gene's germline CDR1 is DFQATT and CDR2 SNEGSKA (reference sequence). CDR3 length equals 15 residues. CDR3 amino acids: CSASKGTGNTGELFF. In nucleotides, the CDR3 is TGCAGTGCTAGTAAAGGGACAGGGAACACCGGGGAGCTGTTTTTT.

The V call is TRBV18, the J call TRBJ2-3; tentatively, D is TRBD2 (6 bases). This CDR3 has 13 residues. Trimming shortened V by 4 bases and J by 6 bases, and 11 bases separated the two germline ends. Germline values: CDR1 KGHSH, CDR2 LQKENI. The CDR3 coding sequence is TGTGCCAGCTCACGAGAGGAGGGGGATACGCAGTATTTT. Translated: CASSREEGDTQYF.

This clone has only one observation. J is TRBJ2-1 and V is TRBV29-1; a possible D gene is TRBD1 (5 bases). Trimming cost V 0 bases and J 0 bases, with 12 bases left between them. The CDR3 is made up of 16 amino acids. CDR1 is SQVTM and CDR2 is ANQGSEA in the germline V gene. The CDR3 reads CSVEDWGASSYNEQFF. CDR3 in DNA: TGCAGCGTTGAAGATTGGGGCGCCAGCTCCTACAATGAGCAGTTCTTC.

The chain carries TRBV19 and TRBJ1-1; 11 positions agree with TRBD1. The germline V gene encodes CDR1 LNHDA and CDR2 SQIVND (reference sequence). CDR3 length: 16 amino acids. After removal of 5 bases from V and 0 bases from J, the junction contained 5 bases not matched to a gene. This CDR3 is CASSLDRGQVNTEAFF. The CDR3 DNA follows: TGTGCCAGTAGTCTGGACAGGGGGCAAGTGAACACTGAAGCTTTCTTT.

The rearrangement uses TRBV4-1 and TRBJ1-2, with D perhaps matching TRBD1 (5 bases). V was cut by 4 bases and J by 8 bases, with 17 bases left in between. The CDR3 contains 14 residues. The germline V gene encodes CDR1 MGHRA and CDR2 YSYEKL. The CDR3 coding sequence is TGCGCCAGCAGCCCCCAGGACGCAGGGCGAGGCTACACCTTC. Translating it yields CASSPQDAGRGYTF.

The V gene is TRBV2, the J gene TRBJ2-1, with 13 bases aligning to TRBD2. Germline CDR1 is SNHLY and CDR2 is FYNNEI. The CDR3 consists of 15 residues. The V gene end was trimmed by 6 bases and the J gene end by 7 bases; junction bases not matched to a gene: 6. The chain's CDR3 is CASSMGLAGFNEQFF. The CDR3 bases are TGTGCCAGCAGCATGGGACTAGCGGGATTTAATGAGCAGTTCTTC.